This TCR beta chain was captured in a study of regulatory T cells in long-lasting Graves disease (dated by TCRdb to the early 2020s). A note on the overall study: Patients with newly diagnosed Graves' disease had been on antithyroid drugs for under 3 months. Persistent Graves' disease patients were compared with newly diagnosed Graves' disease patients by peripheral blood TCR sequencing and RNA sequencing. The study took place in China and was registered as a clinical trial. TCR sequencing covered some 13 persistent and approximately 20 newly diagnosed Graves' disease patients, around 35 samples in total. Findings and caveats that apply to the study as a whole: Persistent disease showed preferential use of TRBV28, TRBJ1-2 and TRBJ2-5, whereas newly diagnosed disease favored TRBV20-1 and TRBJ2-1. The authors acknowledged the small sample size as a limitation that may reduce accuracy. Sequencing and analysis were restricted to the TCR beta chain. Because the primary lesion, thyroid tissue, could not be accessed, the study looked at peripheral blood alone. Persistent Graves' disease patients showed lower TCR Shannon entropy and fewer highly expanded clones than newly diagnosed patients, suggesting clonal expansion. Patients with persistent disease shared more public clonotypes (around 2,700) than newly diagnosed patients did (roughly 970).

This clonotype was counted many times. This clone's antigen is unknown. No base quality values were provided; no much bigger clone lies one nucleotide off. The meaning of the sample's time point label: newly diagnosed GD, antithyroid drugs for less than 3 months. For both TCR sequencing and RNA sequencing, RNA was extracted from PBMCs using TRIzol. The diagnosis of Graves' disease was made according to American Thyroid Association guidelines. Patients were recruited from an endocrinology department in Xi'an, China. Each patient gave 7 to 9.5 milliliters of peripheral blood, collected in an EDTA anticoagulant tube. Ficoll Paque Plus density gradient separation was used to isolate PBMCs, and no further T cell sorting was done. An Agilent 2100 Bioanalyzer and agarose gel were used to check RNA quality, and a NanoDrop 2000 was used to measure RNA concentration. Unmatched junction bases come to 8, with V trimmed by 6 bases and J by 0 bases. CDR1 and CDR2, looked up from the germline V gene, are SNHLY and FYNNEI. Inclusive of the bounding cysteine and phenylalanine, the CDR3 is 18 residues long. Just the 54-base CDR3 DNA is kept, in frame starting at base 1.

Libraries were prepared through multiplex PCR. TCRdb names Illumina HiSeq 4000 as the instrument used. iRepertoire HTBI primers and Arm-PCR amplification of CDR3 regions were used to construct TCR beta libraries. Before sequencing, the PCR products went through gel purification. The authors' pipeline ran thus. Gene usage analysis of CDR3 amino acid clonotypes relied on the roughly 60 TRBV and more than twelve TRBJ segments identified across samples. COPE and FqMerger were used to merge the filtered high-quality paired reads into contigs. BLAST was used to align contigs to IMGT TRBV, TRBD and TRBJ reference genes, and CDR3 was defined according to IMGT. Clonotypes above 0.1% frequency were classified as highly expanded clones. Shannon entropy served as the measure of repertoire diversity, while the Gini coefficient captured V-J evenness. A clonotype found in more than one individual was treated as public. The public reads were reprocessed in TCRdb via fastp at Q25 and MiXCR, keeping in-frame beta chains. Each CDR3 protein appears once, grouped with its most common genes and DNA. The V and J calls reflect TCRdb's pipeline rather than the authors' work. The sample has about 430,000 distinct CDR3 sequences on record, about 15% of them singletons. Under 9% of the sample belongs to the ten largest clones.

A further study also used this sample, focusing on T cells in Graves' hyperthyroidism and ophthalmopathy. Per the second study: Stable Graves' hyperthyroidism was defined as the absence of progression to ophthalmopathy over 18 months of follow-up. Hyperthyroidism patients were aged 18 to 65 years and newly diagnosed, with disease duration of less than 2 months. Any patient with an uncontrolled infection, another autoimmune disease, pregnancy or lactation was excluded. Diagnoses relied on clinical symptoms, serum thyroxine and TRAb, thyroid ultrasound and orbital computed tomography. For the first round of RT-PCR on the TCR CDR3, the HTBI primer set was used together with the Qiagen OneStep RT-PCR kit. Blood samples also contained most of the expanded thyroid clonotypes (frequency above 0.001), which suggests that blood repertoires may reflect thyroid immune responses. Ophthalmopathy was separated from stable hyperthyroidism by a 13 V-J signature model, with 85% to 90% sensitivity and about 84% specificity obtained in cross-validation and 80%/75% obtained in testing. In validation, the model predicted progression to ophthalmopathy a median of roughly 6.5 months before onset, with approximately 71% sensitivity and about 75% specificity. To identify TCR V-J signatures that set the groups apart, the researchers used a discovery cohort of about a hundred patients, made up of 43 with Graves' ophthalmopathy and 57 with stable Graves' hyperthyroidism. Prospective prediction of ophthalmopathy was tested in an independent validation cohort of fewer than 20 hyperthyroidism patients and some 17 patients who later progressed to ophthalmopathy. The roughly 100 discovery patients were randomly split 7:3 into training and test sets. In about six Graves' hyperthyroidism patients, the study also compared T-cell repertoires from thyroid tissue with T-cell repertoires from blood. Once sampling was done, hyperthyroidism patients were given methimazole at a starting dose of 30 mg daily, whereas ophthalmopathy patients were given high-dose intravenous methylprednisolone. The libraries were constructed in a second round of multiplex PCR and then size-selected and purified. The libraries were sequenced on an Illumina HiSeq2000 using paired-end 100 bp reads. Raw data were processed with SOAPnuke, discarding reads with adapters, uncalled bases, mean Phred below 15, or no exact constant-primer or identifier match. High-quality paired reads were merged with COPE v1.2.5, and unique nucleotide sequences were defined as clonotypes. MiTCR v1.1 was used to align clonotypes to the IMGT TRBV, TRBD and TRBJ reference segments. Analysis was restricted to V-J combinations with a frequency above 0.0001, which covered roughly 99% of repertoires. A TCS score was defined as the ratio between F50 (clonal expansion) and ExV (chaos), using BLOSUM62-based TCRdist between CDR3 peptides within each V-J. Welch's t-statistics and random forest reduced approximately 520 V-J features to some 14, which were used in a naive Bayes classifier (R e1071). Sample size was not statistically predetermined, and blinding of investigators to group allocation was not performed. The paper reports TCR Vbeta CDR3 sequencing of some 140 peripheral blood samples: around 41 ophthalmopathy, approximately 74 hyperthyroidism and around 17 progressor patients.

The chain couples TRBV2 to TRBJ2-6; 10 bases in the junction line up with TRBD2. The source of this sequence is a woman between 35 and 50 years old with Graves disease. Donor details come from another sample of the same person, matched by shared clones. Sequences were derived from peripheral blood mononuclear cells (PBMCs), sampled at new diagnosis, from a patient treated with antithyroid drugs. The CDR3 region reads CASRGGLAAYSGANVLTF. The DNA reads TGTGCCAGCAGGGGTGGACTAGCGGCCTACTCTGGGGCCAACGTCCTGACTTTC.